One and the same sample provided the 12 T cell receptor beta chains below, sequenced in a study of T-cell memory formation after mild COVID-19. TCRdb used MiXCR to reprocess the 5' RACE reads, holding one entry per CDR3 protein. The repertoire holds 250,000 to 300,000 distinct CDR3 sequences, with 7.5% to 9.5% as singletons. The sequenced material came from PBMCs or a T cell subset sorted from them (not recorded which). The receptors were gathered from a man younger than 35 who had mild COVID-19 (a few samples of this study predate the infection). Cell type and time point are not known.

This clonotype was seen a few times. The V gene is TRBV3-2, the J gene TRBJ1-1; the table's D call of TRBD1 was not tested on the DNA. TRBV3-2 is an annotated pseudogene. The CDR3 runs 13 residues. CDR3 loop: CASSITGPCRAFF. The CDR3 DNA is TGTGCCAGCAGCATAACAGGGCCATGCAGGGCTTTCTTT.

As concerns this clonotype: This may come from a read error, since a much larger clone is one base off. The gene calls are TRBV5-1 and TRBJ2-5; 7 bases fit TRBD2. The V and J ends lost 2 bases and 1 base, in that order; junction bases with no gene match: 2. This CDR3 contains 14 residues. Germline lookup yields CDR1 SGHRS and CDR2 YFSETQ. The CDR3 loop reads CASSFGTTQETQYF. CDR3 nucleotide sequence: TGCGCCAGCAGCTTCGGGACTACCCAAGAGACCCAGTACTTC.

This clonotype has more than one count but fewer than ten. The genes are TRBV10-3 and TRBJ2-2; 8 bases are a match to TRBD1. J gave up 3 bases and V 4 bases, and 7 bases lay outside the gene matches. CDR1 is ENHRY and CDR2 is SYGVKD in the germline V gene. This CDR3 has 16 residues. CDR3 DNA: TGTGCCATCAGTGCGGGACAGGTTAGACACACCGGGGAGCTGTTTTTT. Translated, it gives CAISAGQVRHTGELFF.

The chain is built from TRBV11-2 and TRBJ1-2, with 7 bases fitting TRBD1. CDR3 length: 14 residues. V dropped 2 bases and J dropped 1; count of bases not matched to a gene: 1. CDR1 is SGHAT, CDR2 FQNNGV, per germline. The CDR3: CASSLQGVNYGYTF. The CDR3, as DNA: TGTGCCAGCAGCTTACAGGGGGTTAACTATGGCTACACCTTC.

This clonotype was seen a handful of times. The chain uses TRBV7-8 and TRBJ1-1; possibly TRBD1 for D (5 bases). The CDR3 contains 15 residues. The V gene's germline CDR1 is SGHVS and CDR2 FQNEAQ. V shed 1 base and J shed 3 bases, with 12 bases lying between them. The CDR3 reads CASSLGRGADTEAFF. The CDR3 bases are TGTGCCAGCAGCTTAGGTAGGGGCGCCGACACTGAAGCTTTCTTT.

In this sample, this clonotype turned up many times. CDR3 nucleotide sequence: TGTGCCGTAACGGACAGGGATAATTCACCCCTCCACTTT. This encodes CAVTDRDNSPLHF. V gene TRBV6-5 combines with J gene TRBJ1-6; 8 bases are a match to TRBD1. The V and J ends lost 11 bases and 5 bases, in that order; junction bases with no gene match: 5. Germline lookup yields CDR1 MNHEY and CDR2 SVGAGI. The CDR3 is 13 residues long.

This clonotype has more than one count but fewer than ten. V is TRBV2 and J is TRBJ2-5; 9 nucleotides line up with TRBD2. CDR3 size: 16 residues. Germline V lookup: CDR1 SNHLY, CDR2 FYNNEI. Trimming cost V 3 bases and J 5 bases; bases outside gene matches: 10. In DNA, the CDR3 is TGTGCCAGCAGTGACGCGGCGGGGGGGGTCTACGAGACCCAGTACTTC. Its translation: CASSDAAGGVYETQYF.

The CDR3 DNA reads as TGTGCCAGCAGTCCTAGTGGCCCCAATGAGCAGTTCTTC. As protein: CASSPSGPNEQFF. V and J are TRBV6-2 or TRBV6-3 and TRBJ2-1, with D uncertain. V lost 5 bases, J lost 6 bases, and 11 bases lay in between. Germline V lookup: CDR1 MNHEY, CDR2 SVGEGT. The CDR3 loop spans 13 amino acids.

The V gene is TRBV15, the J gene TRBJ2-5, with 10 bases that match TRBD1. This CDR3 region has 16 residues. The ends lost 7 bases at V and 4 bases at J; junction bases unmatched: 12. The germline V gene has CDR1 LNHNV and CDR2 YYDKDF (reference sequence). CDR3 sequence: CATTGTGDWIGETQYF. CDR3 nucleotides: TGTGCCACCACCGGGACAGGGGATTGGATTGGAGAGACCCAGTACTTC. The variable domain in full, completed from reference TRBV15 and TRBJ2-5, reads DAMVIQNPRYQVTQFGKPVTLSCSQTLNHNVMYWYQQKSSQAPKLLFHYYDKDFNNEADTPDNFQSRRPNTSFCFLDIRSPGLGDTAMYLCATTGTGDWIGETQYFGPGTRLLVL.

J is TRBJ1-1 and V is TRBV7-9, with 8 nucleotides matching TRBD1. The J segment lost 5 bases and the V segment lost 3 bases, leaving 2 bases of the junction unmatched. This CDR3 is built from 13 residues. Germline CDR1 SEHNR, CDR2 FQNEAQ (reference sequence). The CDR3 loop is CASSFRGRTEAFF. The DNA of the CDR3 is TGTGCCAGCAGCTTCAGGGGGCGGACTGAAGCTTTCTTT.

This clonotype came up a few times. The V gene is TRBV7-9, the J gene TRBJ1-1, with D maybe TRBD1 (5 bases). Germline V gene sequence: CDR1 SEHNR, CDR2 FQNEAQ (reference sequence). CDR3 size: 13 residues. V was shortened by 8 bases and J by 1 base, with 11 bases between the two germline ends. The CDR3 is CASSRVANTEAFF. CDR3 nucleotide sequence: TGTGCCAGCTCCAGGGTGGCGAACACTGAAGCTTTCTTT.

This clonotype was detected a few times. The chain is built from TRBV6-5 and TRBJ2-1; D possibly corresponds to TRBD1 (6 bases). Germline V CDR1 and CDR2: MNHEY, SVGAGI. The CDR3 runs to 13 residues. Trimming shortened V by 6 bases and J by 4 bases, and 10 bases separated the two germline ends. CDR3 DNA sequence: TGTGCCAGCAGGGACAGTATATACAATGAGCAGTTCTTC. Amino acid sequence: CASRDSIYNEQFF.